Each of the 14 T cell receptor beta chains below was sequenced from the same sample in a study of T cells after yellow fever vaccination. Each CDR3 protein gets one entry after TCRdb re-called the 5' RACE reads with MiXCR. The sample yields a few hundred thousand distinct CDR3 sequences, roughly a sixth seen once. The source was PBMCs, collected 5 days after the first yellow fever vaccination. The receptors derive from a man aged 18 to 35 who received the YFV17D yellow fever vaccine.

At least ten counts were recorded for this clonotype. The chain joins TRBV7-8 to TRBJ2-1, with a possible D match to TRBD2 (5 bases). V shed 5 bases and J shed 5 bases, with 16 bases lying between them. This CDR3 is 15 amino acids long. In germline, CDR1 is SGHVS, CDR2 FQNEAQ. CDR3 residues: CASSPRWRTDNEQFF. DNA of the CDR3: TGTGCCAGCAGCCCCCGTTGGCGGACTGACAATGAGCAGTTCTTC.

V gene TRBV20-1 combines with J gene TRBJ1-4, with 7 bases identical to TRBD1. V dropped 2 bases and J dropped 3; count of bases not matched to a gene: 12. Looked up from germline, CDR1 is DFQATT and CDR2 is SNEGSKA (reference sequence). The CDR3 runs to 17 residues. For the CDR3, the DNA is TGCAGTGCTAGAAAGCAGGGGGGAGTCCGTCCTAATGAAAAACTGTTTTTT. This codes for CSARKQGGVRPNEKLFF.

The chain uses TRBV6-1 and TRBJ2-5; 7 bases are a match to TRBD2. In germline, CDR1 is MNHNS, CDR2 SASEGT. This CDR3 comprises 17 residues. V trimming: 7 bases; J trimming: 1 base; junction bases outside the gene matches: 15. Here the CDR3 DNA reads TGTGCCAGCACTCGCTTTGTGGCCAGCGGGGCCCAAGAGACCCAGTACTTC. It yields the protein CASTRFVASGAQETQYF.

This clonotype was seen a handful of times. The rearrangement links TRBV25-1 to TRBJ2-7; D is unclear. Germline CDR1 MGHDK, CDR2 SYGVNS. This CDR3 region has 12 residues. Trimming removed 4 bases from V and 5 bases from J, with 9 bases in between. In DNA form, the CDR3 reads TGTGCCAGCAGTGGGGCCGGGCACGAGCAGTACTTC. It encodes CASSGAGHEQYF.

This clonotype has only a few counts. V gene TRBV6-1 combines with J gene TRBJ2-1; 11 positions match TRBD1. Germline V gene lookup returns CDR1 MNHNS and CDR2 SASEGT. This CDR3 spans 16 amino acids. J was trimmed by 9 bases and V by 5 bases; bases with no gene match: 12. CDR3 sequence reads: CASSRPDRGLRGEQFF. Written as DNA, the CDR3 is TGTGCCAGCAGTAGACCGGACAGGGGGCTTCGGGGTGAGCAGTTCTTC.

The chain joins TRBV19 to TRBJ1-6; unclear D gene. The V gene's germline CDR1 is LNHDA and CDR2 SQIVND (reference sequence). This CDR3 has 13 amino acids. V lost 3 bases and J lost 14, with 14 bases in between. CDR3 sequence reads: CASSIQDASTLHF. CDR3 sequence (DNA): TGTGCCAGTAGTATCCAGGACGCCTCCACCCTCCACTTT. Together with reference TRBV19 and TRBJ1-6, the CDR3 gives the full variable domain: DGGITQSPKYLFRKEGQNVTLSCEQNLNHDAMYWYRQDPGQGLRLIYYSQIVNDFQKGDIAEGYSVSREKKESFPLTVTSAQKNPTAFYLCASSIQDASTLHFGNGTRLTVT.

J is TRBJ1-4 and V is TRBV19; D not resolved. This CDR3 is built from 14 residues. V was clipped by 5 bases and J by 4 bases, with 11 bases between them. Germline-derived CDR1 and CDR2 are LNHDA and SQIVND (reference sequence). This CDR3 is CASSWTGLNEKLFF. The CDR3 nucleotides read TGTGCCAGTAGTTGGACGGGCCTTAATGAAAAACTGTTTTTT. Supplemented by reference TRBV19 and TRBJ1-4, the full variable domain reads DGGITQSPKYLFRKEGQNVTLSCEQNLNHDAMYWYRQDPGQGLRLIYYSQIVNDFQKGDIAEGYSVSREKKESFPLTVTSAQKNPTAFYLCASSWTGLNEKLFFGSGTQLSVL.

The V and J genes are TRBV7-2 and TRBJ2-7; D might be TRBD2 (5 bases). CDR1 is SGHTA and CDR2 is FQGNSA in the germline V gene. V lost 4 bases and J 4 bases, leaving 20 bases between the germline ends. The length of the CDR3 is 16 residues. CDR3 in DNA: TGTGCCAGCAGCTCCGCCCAGCTAGCCCCAGTTTACGAGCAGTACTTC. Translation: CASSSAQLAPVYEQYF.

This clonotype was seen ten or more times. The chain carries TRBV11-2 and TRBJ2-1, with D hard to call. V was pared by 4 bases and J by 0 bases, with 10 bases between. The CDR3 is made up of 15 amino acids. In germline, CDR1 is SGHAT, CDR2 FQNNGV. The CDR3 loop is CASSSWASSYNEQFF. The DNA for the CDR3 is TGTGCCAGCAGCTCTTGGGCTAGCTCCTACAATGAGCAGTTCTTC. Based on the CDR3 plus reference TRBV11-2 and TRBJ2-1, the full variable domain is EAGVAQSPRYKIIEKRQSVAFWCNPISGHATLYWYQQILGQGPKLLIQFQNNGVVDDSQLPKDRFSAERLKGVDSTLKIQPAKLEDSAVYLCASSSWASSYNEQFFGPGTRLTVL.

This clonotype showed up just a few times. The genes are TRBV7-9 and TRBJ2-3; 10 bases map to TRBD2. CDR1 is SEHNR and CDR2 is FQNEAQ in the germline V gene (reference sequence). The trim removed 5 bases at V and 4 bases at J, leaving 9 bases unmatched. This CDR3 has 16 amino acids. In nucleotides, the CDR3 is TGTGCCAGCAGCCCATGGGTAGCGGGGGGTCCAGATACGCAGTATTTT. Its protein product is CASSPWVAGGPDTQYF. Full variable domain (missing parts from reference TRBV7-9 and TRBJ2-3): DTGVSQNPRHKITKRGQNVTFRCDPISEHNRLYWYRQTLGQGPEFLTYFQNEAQLEKSRLLSDRFSAERPKGSFSTLEIQRTEQGDSAMYLCASSPWVAGGPDTQYFGPGTRLTVL.

This clonotype was observed a few times. The rearrangement uses TRBV5-1 and TRBJ2-3, with 12 bases fitting TRBD1. The germline V gene encodes CDR1 SGHRS and CDR2 YFSETQ. CDR3 size: 15 residues. The V gene end was trimmed by 3 bases and the J gene end by 5 bases; junction bases not matched to a gene: 4. This chain's CDR3 is CASSSGTGGKDTQYF. Written as DNA, the CDR3 is TGCGCCAGCAGCTCCGGGACAGGGGGCAAAGATACGCAGTATTTT.

This clonotype was seen only once. V usage is TRBV5-1 and J usage is TRBJ1-1; D call uncertain. V lost 3 bases, J lost 5 bases, and 14 bases lay in between. The CDR3 has 14 residues. Germline CDR1 reads SGHRS; CDR2 reads YFSETQ. The CDR3 loop reads CASSSDGRQTEAFF. The CDR3, as DNA: TGCGCCAGCAGCTCCGATGGGAGGCAAACTGAAGCTTTCTTT.

The genes are TRBV6-5 and TRBJ2-1; D gene unclear. The CDR3 is made up of 14 amino acids. From germline, CDR1 is MNHEY and CDR2 SVGAGI. V dropped 0 bases and J dropped 7 bases, with 10 bases sitting between them. CDR3 amino acids: CASSYSMGRNEQFF. CDR3 nucleotide sequence: TGTGCCAGCAGTTACTCGATGGGCCGTAATGAGCAGTTCTTC.

This clonotype came up a few times. The CDR3 DNA reads as TGTGCCAGCAGTTACGGCCGGGCTAGGGAGCAGTACGTC. Its translation: CASSYGRAREQYV. The J gene is TRBJ2-7, the V gene TRBV6-2 or TRBV6-3, with D unclear. This CDR3 comprises 13 residues. V gave up 2 bases and J gave up 7 bases, with 12 bases separating them. Germline values: CDR1 MNHEY, CDR2 SVGEGT.